This T cell receptor (beta chain) originates from a study of radiation and T cells in renal cell carcinoma. The V gene's germline CDR1 is SGHRS and CDR2 YFSETQ. This CDR3 has 15 amino acids. Trimming removed 3 bases at V and 1 base at J, with 11 bases between. Generated by immunoSEQ multiplex PCR, the TCRdb table keeps only in-frame clones and is missing some. Seen here are approximately 150,000 clones, approximately 86% observed once, and the top ten hold 17%. Sample time point: blood 4 weeks post-SBRT, at nephrectomy. As for treatment: 15 Gy SBRT to primary tumor, nephrectomy 4 weeks later. Nephrectomy followed 15 Gy stereotactic body radiation by 4 weeks. Radiation-treated patients gave blood at baseline, week 2 and week 4.

This specimen was blood, taken from a patient whose treatment included radiotherapy and nephrectomy. The receptor was isolated from a woman aged 45 to 65 with renal cell carcinoma. The gene calls are TRBV5-1 and TRBJ1-3; tentative D call: TRBD1 (6 bases). CDR3 sequence (DNA): TGCGCCAGCAGCTCCCAACAGGGATCTGGAAACACCATATATTTT. Encoded protein: CASSSQQGSGNTIYF.